The rows below give T cell receptor beta chains drawn from one sample of a study of shared clonotypes between healthy human individuals. Clones were sequenced by immunoSEQ multiplex PCR, and TCRdb holds only the in-frame ones, with some missing. The data hold around 2,000,000 clones, with roughly 91% observed a single time. The material sequenced was naive CD8+ T cells from PBMCs. Receptors originate from a man aged 18 to 29 in good health. Some clones in this sample may be carry-over from other donors' samples. CDR3s include the opening cysteine and the closing phenylalanine or tryptophan. A D gene is named only where the DNA matches it firmly. Rows give clone size only sometimes, using once, few, many, or a class for an expanded clone.

d_call: TRBD1
v_call: TRBV7-8
j_call: TRBJ2-6
clone_size: once
cdr3_aa: CASSLDDRAPIFSGANVLTF
cdr3_nt: TGTGCCAGCAGCTTAGACGACAGGGCACCGATATTCTCTGGGGCCAACGTCCTGACTTTC

d_call: -
v_call: TRBV6-6
j_call: TRBJ1-2
clone_size: -
cdr3_aa: CASSEGTAWYGYTF
cdr3_nt: TGTGCCAGCAGCGAGGGAACGGCTTGGTATGGCTACACCTTC

d_call: -
v_call: TRBV5-4
j_call: TRBJ2-7
clone_size: -
cdr3_aa: CASSGRPSYEQYF
cdr3_nt: TGTGCCAGCAGCGGGAGGCCCTCCTACGAGCAGTACTTC

d_call: -
v_call: TRBV18
j_call: TRBJ2-6
clone_size: -
cdr3_aa: CASSPAPVGANVLTF
cdr3_nt: TGTGCCAGCTCACCAGCACCTGTGGGGGCCAACGTCCTGACTTTC

d_call: -
v_call: TRBV19
j_call: TRBJ1-2
clone_size: -
cdr3_aa: CASSTPSDGYTF
cdr3_nt: TGTGCCAGTAGTACCCCATCTGACGGCTACACCTTC

d_call: -
v_call: TRBV2
j_call: TRBJ2-1
clone_size: -
cdr3_aa: CASSTPFF
cdr3_nt: TGTGCCAGCAGTACCCCGTTCTTC

d_call: -
v_call: TRBV5-6
j_call: TRBJ2-7
clone_size: -
cdr3_aa: CASSLGGLGEQYF
cdr3_nt: TGTGCCAGCAGCTTGGGAGGATTGGGCGAGCAGTACTTC

d_call: TRBD2
v_call: TRBV9
j_call: TRBJ2-1
clone_size: once
cdr3_aa: CASSVSSGRRNEQFF
cdr3_nt: TGTGCCAGCAGCGTAAGTAGCGGGAGACGTAATGAGCAGTTCTTC

d_call: TRBD1
v_call: TRBV28
j_call: TRBJ1-4
clone_size: -
cdr3_aa: CASMGPTGIKNEKLFF
cdr3_nt: TGTGCCAGCATGGGGCCGACAGGGATCAAAAATGAAAAACTGTTTTTT

d_call: -
v_call: TRBV7-6
j_call: TRBJ2-2
clone_size: -
cdr3_aa: CASSGLERPSGELFF
cdr3_nt: TGTGCCAGCAGCGGGTTGGAGCGCCCGTCTGGGGAGCTGTTTTTT

d_call: -
v_call: TRBV4-3
j_call: TRBJ1-6
clone_size: -
cdr3_aa: CASSGRHPAPLHF
cdr3_nt: TGCGCCAGCAGCGGACGTCACCCTGCACCCCTCCACTTT

d_call: -
v_call: TRBV4-1
j_call: TRBJ1-1
clone_size: -
cdr3_aa: CASSQEGWGGTEAFF
cdr3_nt: TGCGCCAGCAGCCAAGAGGGATGGGGAGGAACTGAAGCTTTCTTT

d_call: -
v_call: TRBV4-1
j_call: TRBJ1-1
clone_size: -
cdr3_aa: CASSQRAGGPGTEAFF
cdr3_nt: TGCGCCAGCAGCCAACGGGCCGGGGGGCCGGGGACTGAAGCTTTCTTT

d_call: TRBD1
v_call: TRBV5-8
j_call: TRBJ1-1
clone_size: -
cdr3_aa: CASSYQGGNTEAFF
cdr3_nt: TGTGCCAGCAGCTACCAGGGGGGGAACACTGAAGCTTTCTTT

d_call: -
v_call: TRBV13
j_call: TRBJ2-5
clone_size: once
cdr3_aa: CASSFESTETQYF
cdr3_nt: TGTGCCAGCAGCTTTGAGTCCACCGAGACCCAGTACTTC

d_call: -
v_call: TRBV28
j_call: TRBJ2-7
clone_size: -
cdr3_aa: CASSKRVEDEQYF
cdr3_nt: TGTGCCAGCAGTAAGAGGGTTGAGGACGAGCAGTACTTC

d_call: -
v_call: TRBV4-1
j_call: TRBJ1-2
clone_size: -
cdr3_aa: CASSQVGTGAGYTF
cdr3_nt: TGCGCCAGCAGCCAAGTGGGGACTGGGGCCGGCTACACCTTC

d_call: -
v_call: TRBV7-9
j_call: TRBJ1-1
clone_size: -
cdr3_aa: CASSHRDKRAFF
cdr3_nt: TGTGCCAGCAGCCACCGGGACAAGCGAGCTTTCTTT

d_call: -
v_call: TRBV11-2
j_call: TRBJ1-5
clone_size: -
cdr3_aa: CASSLFGGGNQPQHF
cdr3_nt: TGTGCCAGCAGCTTATTTGGGGGGGGCAATCAGCCCCAGCATTTT

d_call: TRBD2
v_call: TRBV7-9
j_call: TRBJ2-1
clone_size: -
cdr3_aa: CASAGGRTYNEQFF
cdr3_nt: TGTGCCAGCGCGGGGGGCAGGACCTACAATGAGCAGTTCTTC

d_call: -
v_call: TRBV18
j_call: TRBJ2-3
clone_size: -
cdr3_aa: CASSRGSLGTDTQYF
cdr3_nt: TGTGCCAGCTCACGAGGGAGTTTGGGCACAGATACGCAGTATTTT

d_call: -
v_call: TRBV7-2
j_call: TRBJ1-2
clone_size: once
cdr3_aa: CASTDGAAKGYTF
cdr3_nt: TGTGCCAGCACTGACGGGGCGGCGAAAGGCTACACCTTC

d_call: TRBD1
v_call: TRBV4-1
j_call: TRBJ1-2
clone_size: -
cdr3_aa: CASSPRGTGKGYGYTF
cdr3_nt: TGCGCCAGCAGCCCGAGGGGGACAGGGAAAGGGTATGGCTACACCTTC

d_call: -
v_call: TRBV6-1
j_call: TRBJ2-7
clone_size: once
cdr3_aa: CASSEGPARGGGEQYF
cdr3_nt: TGTGCCAGCAGTGAAGGCCCAGCCAGGGGGGGAGGCGAGCAGTACTTC

d_call: -
v_call: TRBV5-5
j_call: TRBJ2-1
clone_size: -
cdr3_aa: CASSWTPRNEQFF
cdr3_nt: TGTGCCAGCAGCTGGACTCCTAGGAATGAGCAGTTCTTC

d_call: -
v_call: TRBV4-2
j_call: TRBJ2-1
clone_size: once
cdr3_aa: CASSPNLLVSSYNEQFF
cdr3_nt: TGTGCCAGCAGCCCTAATCTACTAGTGAGCTCCTACAATGAGCAGTTCTTC

d_call: -
v_call: TRBV6-1
j_call: TRBJ2-7
clone_size: -
cdr3_aa: CASTTRPGAREQYF
cdr3_nt: TGTGCCAGCACCACCCGGCCAGGCGCGAGGGAGCAGTACTTC

d_call: -
v_call: TRBV2
j_call: TRBJ2-7
clone_size: -
cdr3_aa: CASSGQAKGRNSYEQYF
cdr3_nt: TGTGCCAGCAGTGGCCAAGCGAAGGGCCGCAATTCCTACGAGCAGTACTTC

d_call: TRBD1
v_call: TRBV6-1
j_call: TRBJ2-7
clone_size: -
cdr3_aa: CASKNPGQGAYEQYF
cdr3_nt: TGTGCCAGCAAAAATCCGGGACAGGGGGCCTACGAGCAGTACTTC

d_call: -
v_call: TRBV27
j_call: TRBJ1-1
clone_size: -
cdr3_aa: CASISLYRDTEAFF
cdr3_nt: TGTGCCAGCATTTCATTGTATAGGGACACTGAAGCTTTCTTT

d_call: -
v_call: TRBV7-9
j_call: TRBJ2-7
clone_size: -
cdr3_aa: CASSYLGRPATYEQYF
cdr3_nt: TGTGCCAGCAGCTACTTGGGGAGGCCTGCGACCTACGAGCAGTACTTC

d_call: -
v_call: TRBV7-9
j_call: TRBJ2-3
clone_size: -
cdr3_aa: CASSPHNPSGGYRTDTQYF
cdr3_nt: TGTGCCAGCAGCCCTCATAACCCCAGCGGCGGGTACCGCACAGATACGCAGTATTTT

d_call: TRBD1
v_call: TRBV29-1
j_call: TRBJ2-5
clone_size: -
cdr3_aa: CSVDPRTGGRETQYF
cdr3_nt: TGCAGCGTTGATCCCCGGACAGGGGGGAGGGAGACCCAGTACTTC

d_call: -
v_call: TRBV5-1
j_call: TRBJ2-5
clone_size: -
cdr3_aa: CASSLVLRVTYIQETQYF
cdr3_nt: TGCGCCAGCAGCTTGGTCTTACGGGTAACCTACATCCAAGAGACCCAGTACTTC

d_call: -
v_call: TRBV6-6
j_call: TRBJ1-1
clone_size: once
cdr3_aa: CASSPDVGAEAFF
cdr3_nt: TGTGCCAGCAGCCCTGACGTGGGGGCTGAAGCTTTCTTT

d_call: TRBD1
v_call: TRBV4-2
j_call: TRBJ1-4
clone_size: once
cdr3_aa: CASSQDSAPDRLFF
cdr3_nt: TGTGCCAGCAGCCAGGATTCCGCCCCGGACAGGCTGTTTTTT

d_call: TRBD1
v_call: TRBV4-3
j_call: TRBJ1-2
clone_size: -
cdr3_aa: CASSQEPYRTGAVDYGYTF
cdr3_nt: TGCGCCAGCAGCCAAGAGCCCTACCGGACAGGCGCGGTTGACTATGGCTACACCTTC

d_call: -
v_call: TRBV7-9
j_call: TRBJ2-1
clone_size: -
cdr3_aa: CASSLGGGGNEQFF
cdr3_nt: TGTGCCAGCAGCTTGGGTGGAGGGGGCAATGAGCAGTTCTTC

d_call: TRBD1
v_call: TRBV6-5
j_call: TRBJ2-1
clone_size: -
cdr3_aa: CASSYSWQGAYEQFF
cdr3_nt: TGTGCCAGCAGTTACTCATGGCAGGGGGCCTATGAGCAGTTCTTC

d_call: -
v_call: TRBV19
j_call: TRBJ1-1
clone_size: -
cdr3_aa: CATSDGFGTEAFF
cdr3_nt: TGTGCCACTTCCGATGGGTTTGGCACTGAAGCTTTCTTT

d_call: -
v_call: TRBV11-2
j_call: TRBJ1-5
clone_size: -
cdr3_aa: CASSLDSGVRNQPQHF
cdr3_nt: TGTGCCAGCAGCTTAGACTCAGGGGTACGCAATCAGCCCCAGCATTTT

d_call: -
v_call: TRBV27
j_call: TRBJ2-1
clone_size: -
cdr3_aa: CASSLGGRNEQFF
cdr3_nt: TGTGCCAGCAGTCTGGGGGGCCGGAATGAGCAGTTCTTC

d_call: -
v_call: TRBV2
j_call: TRBJ1-2
clone_size: few
cdr3_aa: CASSPNYGYTF
cdr3_nt: TGTGCCAGCAGCCCTAACTATGGCTACACCTTC

d_call: TRBD2
v_call: TRBV27
j_call: TRBJ2-1
clone_size: -
cdr3_aa: CASSTYTSGTRDEQFF
cdr3_nt: TGTGCCAGCAGTACCTATACTAGCGGGACTAGGGATGAGCAGTTCTTC

d_call: -
v_call: TRBV28
j_call: TRBJ2-7
clone_size: -
cdr3_aa: CASNPWGDRYEQYF
cdr3_nt: TGTGCCAGCAACCCCTGGGGCGACCGATACGAGCAGTACTTC

d_call: TRBD2
v_call: TRBV28
j_call: TRBJ2-7
clone_size: -
cdr3_aa: CASSSPLGGEQYF
cdr3_nt: TGTGCCAGCAGTTCCCCCTTGGGGGGGGAGCAGTACTTC

d_call: -
v_call: TRBV7-9
j_call: TRBJ1-2
clone_size: -
cdr3_aa: CASSVRGREANYGYTF
cdr3_nt: TGTGCCAGCAGCGTTAGGGGCAGGGAAGCTAACTATGGCTACACCTTC

d_call: TRBD1
v_call: TRBV7-8
j_call: TRBJ2-1
clone_size: -
cdr3_aa: CASSLTGWGEQFF
cdr3_nt: TGTGCCAGCAGCTTGACAGGGTGGGGTGAGCAGTTCTTC

d_call: TRBD2
v_call: TRBV5-4
j_call: TRBJ2-3
clone_size: -
cdr3_aa: CASSGAGTSGTDTQYF
cdr3_nt: TGTGCCAGCAGCGGGGCCGGGACTAGCGGCACAGATACGCAGTATTTT

d_call: TRBD1
v_call: TRBV7-2
j_call: TRBJ2-2
clone_size: -
cdr3_aa: CASSLASGFGTGEIGELFF
cdr3_nt: TGTGCCAGCAGCTTAGCCTCTGGCTTCGGGACAGGGGAGATCGGGGAGCTGTTTTTT

d_call: TRBD1
v_call: TRBV9
j_call: TRBJ2-7
clone_size: -
cdr3_aa: CASSETGTGYSYEQYF
cdr3_nt: TGTGCCAGCAGCGAAACCGGGACAGGGTATTCGTACGAGCAGTACTTC

d_call: -
v_call: TRBV5-5
j_call: TRBJ2-7
clone_size: -
cdr3_aa: CASSLGPSAIYEQYF
cdr3_nt: TGTGCCAGCAGCTTGGGACCCTCAGCTATCTACGAGCAGTACTTC